The clone carrying this T cell receptor (beta chain) was seen a few times. V shed 2 bases, J shed 8 bases, and the junction held 7 bases outside the gene matches. Germline assignment: CDR1 SGDLS and CDR2 YYNGEE. This CDR3 spans 14 amino acids. Amplified TCR beta CDR3 regions came from RNA transcripts. First-round RT-PCR of the TCR CDR3 relied on the HTBI primer set. TCRdb processed the multiplex PCR reads anew with MiXCR; each CDR3 protein has one entry. The sample holds roughly 720,000 distinct CDR3 sequences, approximately 15% seen once. The record originates from a study of T cells in Graves' hyperthyroidism and ophthalmopathy.

The rearrangement links TRBV9 to TRBJ2-1; 7 bases agree with TRBD2. The sample taken for sequencing was blood. The source of this sequence is a man between 45 and 60 years old with Graves' hyperthyroidism. CDR3 in DNA: TGTGCCAGCAGCGTCGGGGGAGGGCCGCATGAGCAGTTCTTC. Amino acid sequence: CASSVGGGPHEQFF.